This is a list of T cell receptor beta chains from one sample in a study of blood T cell repertoires in COVID-19. Profiled with immunoSEQ multiplex PCR; TCRdb holds only in-frame clones, not every one. Of around 400,000 clones in the sample, more than 70% were seen once. Source material: peripheral blood. All receptors come from an older woman with COVID-19, enrolled during active disease. Both conserved end residues are part of each CDR3. D genes are given only for firm matches. Clone size is not always given. Where it is, it says once, few, many or a class for expanded clones.

d_gene	abundance	v_gene	j_gene	CDR3nt	CDR3aa
-	few	TRBV2	TRBJ1-1	TGTGCCAGCAGTGATACCAGGAACACTGAAGCTTTCTTT	CASSDTRNTEAFF
TRBD2	-	TRBV7-9	TRBJ2-7	TGTGCCAGCAGCCACTCCGGGGGGGCGTACGAGCAGTACTTC	CASSHSGGAYEQYF
TRBD2	-	TRBV24-1	TRBJ2-1	TGTGCCACCAGTGATTTGCGCGGGAGCTCCTACAATGAGCAGTTCTTC	CATSDLRGSSYNEQFF
-	-	TRBV7-9	TRBJ1-3	TGTGCCAGCAGACGAGGGTCTGGAAACACCATATATTTT	CASRRGSGNTIYF
TRBD1	-	TRBV19	TRBJ1-6	TGTGCCAGTAGTATGGGGACAGGGGTAAATTCACCCCTCCACTTT	CASSMGTGVNSPLHF
-	-	TRBV7-9	TRBJ2-2	TGTGCCAGCACCCCACGCCGGGCGAACACCGGGGAGCTGTTTTTT	CASTPRRANTGELFF
-	-	TRBV5-1	TRBJ1-2	TGCGCCAGCAGCTTGGCCGGTGGGGGCTTGGCTGGCTACACCTTC	CASSLAGGGLAGYTF
TRBD2	-	TRBV5-5	TRBJ2-6	TGTGCCAGCAGCCGCGACCTAGCGGGGAGGTCTGGGGCCAACGTCCTGACTTTC	CASSRDLAGRSGANVLTF
-	-	TRBV20-1	TRBJ1-5	TGCAGTGCTAGTAAAGACATCGGCAATCAGCCCCAGCATTTT	CSASKDIGNQPQHF
TRBD1	-	TRBV6-5	TRBJ1-2	TGTGCCAGCAGTTTATCACCCCTCGGAGGGGGCGATGGCTACACCTTC	CASSLSPLGGGDGYTF
-	-	TRBV9	TRBJ1-4	TGTGCCAGCAGCTCCGCAAGGGGAGGTAATGAAAAACTGTTTTTT	CASSSARGGNEKLFF
TRBD2	-	TRBV19	TRBJ2-3	TGTGCCAGTAGTATCCTAGCGGGGGCCCCTGATACGCAGTATTTT	CASSILAGAPDTQYF
-	once	TRBV7-9	TRBJ1-4	TGTGCCAGCAGCTTCGGGGGAGCGACTAATGAAAAACTGTTTTTT	CASSFGGATNEKLFF
TRBD1	-	TRBV7-2	TRBJ1-4	TGTGCCAGCTCCTCTCGGACAGGTGAAAAACTGTTTTTT	CASSSRTGEKLFF
TRBD1	once	TRBV27	TRBJ1-1	TGTGCCAGCAGTTCGGGGACAGGGTTTAGGAACACTGAAGCTTTCTTT	CASSSGTGFRNTEAFF
TRBD2	-	TRBV7-2	TRBJ2-2	TGTGCCAGCAGCTTGAGCGGGGTCCTGAACACCGGGGAGCTGTTTTTT	CASSLSGVLNTGELFF
TRBD1	-	TRBV29-1	TRBJ2-6	TGCAGCGTCTTAAAACAGGGGCGCCACTCTGGGGCCAACGTCCTGACTTTC	CSVLKQGRHSGANVLTF
TRBD1	-	TRBV3-1/TRBV3-2	TRBJ1-2	TGTGCCAGCAGCCAAGATTGGCAGGGGGCAGGAGGCTACACCTTC	CASSQDWQGAGGYTF
-	-	TRBV6-1	TRBJ1-5	TGTGCCAGCAGTGAAGCCGGAGGTAATCAGCCCCAGCATTTT	CASSEAGGNQPQHF
-	-	TRBV6-5	TRBJ1-2	TGTGCCAGCAGTTTCCCGGGGGCTAACTATGGCTACACCTTC	CASSFPGANYGYTF
TRBD2	once	TRBV7-3	TRBJ2-1	TGTGCCAGCAGCTTATTGGGACTAGCCAATGAGCAGTTCTTC	CASSLLGLANEQFF
-	-	TRBV30	TRBJ1-2	TGTGCCTGGACAAAAGGGGCAGAGGGCTACACCTTC	CAWTKGAEGYTF
TRBD2	once	TRBV7-8	TRBJ2-1	TGTGCCAGCAGCTCCCCCTCTGCCTCCCGGGGGGGCAATGAGCAGTTCTTC	CASSSPSASRGGNEQFF
TRBD1	once	TRBV20-1	TRBJ2-3	TGCAGTGCTTCACAGGGGGATACGCAGTATTTT	CSASQGDTQYF
TRBD2	-	TRBV11-2	TRBJ2-5	TGTGCCAGCAGCTTGGGCGGGGGGGCTCGAGAGACCCAGTACTTC	CASSLGGGARETQYF
TRBD1	-	TRBV7-6	TRBJ2-3	TGTGCCAGCAGCCCCGCCCTCGAGGGGACAGCCACAGATACGCAGTATTTT	CASSPALEGTATDTQYF
TRBD1	-	TRBV29-1	TRBJ1-3	TGCAGCGTTCGGACAGGGGGCTCTGGAAACACCATATATTTT	CSVRTGGSGNTIYF
-	-	TRBV3-1/TRBV3-2	TRBJ1-1	TGTGCCAGCAGCCAACCCGGTAAGGGAGGCTGGGCTTTCTTT	CASSQPGKGGWAFF
TRBD1	once	TRBV27	TRBJ1-2	TGTGCCAGCAGGGGTGCAGGGGGAGCTAACTATGGCTACACCTTC	CASRGAGGANYGYTF
TRBD2	-	TRBV5-1	TRBJ2-1	TGCGCCAGCAGCTTCATCCGGCAGCGGGGCTCCTACAATGAGCAGTTCTTC	CASSFIRQRGSYNEQFF
TRBD1	-	TRBV10-3	TRBJ1-1	TGTGCCATCAGTGATCCGGGGAAAGGGGGCATGAACACTGAAGCTTTCTTT	CAISDPGKGGMNTEAFF
-	-	TRBV9	TRBJ2-2	TGTGCCAGCAGCGTAAACCCCAGGGGCAGAAACACCGGGGAGCTGTTTTTT	CASSVNPRGRNTGELFF
-	-	TRBV9	TRBJ2-1	TGTGCCAGCAGCGTAGTAGGGGTTAATGAGCAGTTCTTC	CASSVVGVNEQFF
TRBD1	once	TRBV30	TRBJ1-2	TGTGCCTGGACTGGCTCCGGGACAGGCAATCGCTATGGCTACACCTTC	CAWTGSGTGNRYGYTF
-	-	TRBV30	TRBJ1-5	TGTGCCTGGAGTGAGGACAACAGCCAGCCCCAGCATTTT	CAWSEDNSQPQHF
-	-	TRBV27	TRBJ1-1	TGTGCCAGCAGTACAGGGTTCAACACTGAAGCTTTCTTT	CASSTGFNTEAFF
TRBD1	-	TRBV5-1	TRBJ1-6	TGCGCCAGCAGTTTAACCGGGACAGGGGAAACACCCCTCCACTTT	CASSLTGTGETPLHF
TRBD2	-	TRBV7-3	TRBJ2-5	TGTGCCAGCAGCTTTAGCGGGGGAGAGACCCAGTACTTC	CASSFSGGETQYF
-	-	TRBV30	TRBJ1-2	TGTGCCTGGAGTGTAACGTGGGGGACTTCCTTC	CAWSVTWGTSF
TRBD1	-	TRBV7-3	TRBJ2-1	TGTGCCAGCAGCTTACTTGGACAGGGGGCCGATGAGCAGTTCTTC	CASSLLGQGADEQFF
-	-	TRBV28	TRBJ1-2	TGTGCCAGCAGTCCTTGGACACTCTCCTCCTCGCGGGGCTACACCTTC	CASSPWTLSSSRGYTF
TRBD2	-	TRBV7-9	TRBJ2-1	TGTGCCAGCAGCCCTAGCGGGGGGGCCGGGGAGCAGTTCTTC	CASSPSGGAGEQFF
-	-	TRBV20-1	TRBJ1-2	TGCAGTGCTAGTAGCGGGACGGCGAACTATGGCTACACCTTC	CSASSGTANYGYTF
TRBD1	once	TRBV5-3	TRBJ1-1	TGTGCCAGAAGCTTGGGACAGGGGCCGGTGAACACTGAAGCTTTCTTT	CARSLGQGPVNTEAFF
TRBD1	-	TRBV6-4	TRBJ1-2	TGTGCCAGCTCGAAACAGGGGTATGGCTACACCTTC	CASSKQGYGYTF
TRBD1	-	TRBV19	TRBJ2-7	TGTGCCAGTAGTACACGGGACAGGATCGACGAGCAGTACTTC	CASSTRDRIDEQYF
-	once	TRBV4-1	TRBJ2-5	TGCGCCAGCAGCCAAGTCTGGGGCGGGGTCCAAGAGACCCAGTACTTC	CASSQVWGGVQETQYF
TRBD1	-	TRBV24-1	TRBJ2-3	TGTGCCACCAGTGATTCGACAGGGGGCAGTAAGTCTTCGCAGTATTTT	CATSDSTGGSKSSQYF
TRBD1	-	TRBV19	TRBJ1-1	TGTGCCAGTAGGGAAAACAGGGGATTGGGACCTGAAGCTTTCTTT	CASRENRGLGPEAFF
-	few	TRBV27	TRBJ1-1	TGTGCCAGCAGTCCCCAGGTTGCTGCTTTCTTT	CASSPQVAAFF
TRBD2	once	TRBV3-1/TRBV3-2	TRBJ2-1	TGTGCCAGCAGCCAGCGATCCCCGGAAGGAAGGCTAGCGGGGGTTTACTACAATGAGCAGTTCTTC	CASSQRSPEGRLAGVYYNEQFF